The rows below give T cell receptor beta chains drawn from one sample of a study of cytomegalovirus exposure and HLA in healthy donors. TCRdb's copy holds only in-frame clones and misses some; the assay was immunoSEQ multiplex PCR. The table includes about 180,000 clones, around 81% detected once. Sequenced material: PBMCs. The receptors derive from a woman between 25 and 40 years old in good health and CMV-seronegative. Each CDR3 is given with its conserved first and last residue. A D gene is named only where the DNA matches it firmly. Size values are once, few and many counts, or a class for expanded clones, and some rows have none.

V	D	size	J	DNA	CDR3
TRBV28	.	.	TRBJ2-7	TGTGCCAGCAGTTTATCGATTTCCAGTCCCTACGAGCAGTACTTC	CASSLSISSPYEQYF
TRBV2	TRBD1	.	TRBJ1-1	TGCGCCAGCAGGGTTCGGACAGGCAACACTGAAGCTTTCTTT	CASRVRTGNTEAFF
TRBV5-1	.	.	TRBJ2-7	TGCGCCAGCAGCGGAGGACAGACCTACGAGCAGTACTTC	CASSGGQTYEQYF
TRBV5-4	TRBD1	.	TRBJ1-1	TGTGCCAGCAGCTCTAGAGACAGGGCGTACACTGAAGCTTTCTTT	CASSSRDRAYTEAFF
TRBV7-2	TRBD1	.	TRBJ2-7	TGTGCCAGCAGCTTAGGCTCGGACAGGGAAAGACGCTTC	CASSLGSDRERRF
TRBV2	.	.	TRBJ2-7	TGTGCCAGCAGTGCACTTCCGAACTACGAGCAGTACTTC	CASSALPNYEQYF
TRBV19	.	.	TRBJ2-1	TGTGCCAGTAGTCTCAGGGACAAGTCGCCGTTCTTC	CASSLRDKSPFF
TRBV9	TRBD2	.	TRBJ2-7	TGTGCCAGCAGCGTAGAGGGCGGGAGTCGGTACGAGCAGTACTTC	CASSVEGGSRYEQYF
TRBV29-1	TRBD2	.	TRBJ2-3	TGCAGCGTTGATGCGGGGGGGGAAGATACGCAGTATTTT	CSVDAGGEDTQYF
TRBV28	.	.	TRBJ2-1	TGTGCCAGCAGCCCAACCGAGGGGGAAGGGGACAATGAGCAGTTCTTC	CASSPTEGEGDNEQFF
TRBV6-5	.	.	TRBJ1-2	TGTGCCAGCAGTTATGAATCTGGGGCCTCCGGGTATGGCTACACCTTC	CASSYESGASGYGYTF
TRBV5-1	TRBD1	.	TRBJ2-1	TGCGCCAGCAGCTCCTTAACAGGGGACACCTACAATGAGCAGTTCTTC	CASSSLTGDTYNEQFF
TRBV7-9	.	.	TRBJ2-2	TGTGCCAGCAGCTTTCCGACCAGGCCCGGGGAGCTGTTTTTT	CASSFPTRPGELFF
TRBV5-6	.	.	TRBJ1-2	TGTGCCAGCAGCTTCCGGGTTCCAGCTAACTATGGCTACACCTTC	CASSFRVPANYGYTF
TRBV30	.	.	TRBJ2-7	TGTGCCTGGAGCGGCCTTTGGGGAGGCTACGAGCAGTACTTC	CAWSGLWGGYEQYF
TRBV9	.	.	TRBJ2-2	TGTGCCAGCAGCCAGGCAGGGAACAATTTGGACACCGGGGAGCTGTTTTTT	CASSQAGNNLDTGELFF
TRBV7-2	TRBD1	.	TRBJ1-1	TGTGCCAGCAGCAACAGACAGGGTCGGGGGAACACTGAAGCTTTCTTT	CASSNRQGRGNTEAFF
TRBV6-5	.	.	TRBJ1-2	TGTGCCAGCAGACAGGGAATAAGTGGGGTCTATGGCTACACCTTC	CASRQGISGVYGYTF
TRBV18	.	.	TRBJ1-1	TGTGCCAGCTCAGTAAGGGACACCCGCACTGAAGCTTTCTTT	CASSVRDTRTEAFF
TRBV13	.	.	TRBJ2-3	TGTGCCAGCAGTCCAAATCGTGGAGCAGATACGCAGTATTTT	CASSPNRGADTQYF
TRBV11-2	.	few	TRBJ1-4	TGTGCCAGCAGCTCGGGCGGGGGTAATGAAAAACTGTTTTTT	CASSSGGGNEKLFF
TRBV7-8	.	.	TRBJ1-1	TGTGCCAGCAGCGCCTCAGGGCTTCAAGTTAACACTGAAGCTTTCTTT	CASSASGLQVNTEAFF
TRBV7-6	TRBD1	.	TRBJ1-6	TGTGCATGTCGGGGACAGCGGAATTCACCCCTCCACTTT	CACRGQRNSPLHF
TRBV19	.	few	TRBJ2-1	TGTGCCAGTAATGGGGGGAACTCCTACAATGAGCAGTTCTTC	CASNGGNSYNEQFF
TRBV2	TRBD2	.	TRBJ2-7	TGTGCCAGTGGACTAGCGGGGGGCAGTGGTTACGAGCAGTACTTC	CASGLAGGSGYEQYF
TRBV4-1	.	.	TRBJ2-1	TGCGCCAGCAGCCAAGATCCGGCACGGACATACAATGAGCAGTTCTTC	CASSQDPARTYNEQFF
TRBV5-4	TRBD2	few	TRBJ2-5	TGTGCCAGCAGGCTAGCGGGGGGGCGAGAGACCCAGTACTTC	CASRLAGGRETQYF
TRBV6-1	.	few	TRBJ2-7	TGTGCCAGCAGTGACTCGGCAGCGCGGTACGAGCAGTACTTC	CASSDSAARYEQYF
TRBV27	.	.	TRBJ1-5	TGTGCCAGCAGTCTCATCTCTCGGGGCAATCAGCCCCAGCATTTT	CASSLISRGNQPQHF
TRBV7-9	.	.	TRBJ2-3	TGTGCCAGCAGGCCCCCAGGGGCATTGGGCACAGATACGCAGTATTTT	CASRPPGALGTDTQYF
TRBV7-3	.	once	TRBJ2-7	TGTGCCAGCAGCTTAGTCTCGGGTAACTCCTACGAGCAGTACTTC	CASSLVSGNSYEQYF
TRBV27	.	.	TRBJ2-7	TGTGCCAGCAGACAGGGCCCCTACGAGCAGTACTTC	CASRQGPYEQYF
TRBV7-9	.	.	TRBJ1-2	TGTGCCAGCAGCTTGAACGGACCGGGACATGCTGGCTACACCTTC	CASSLNGPGHAGYTF
TRBV10-3	.	.	TRBJ1-1	TGTGCCATCAGTGAAAGGGACACCGATGAAGCTTTCTTT	CAISERDTDEAFF
TRBV28	TRBD1	.	TRBJ1-4	TGTGCCAGCAGGCCCTCCGGGACAGGGTCTAATGAAAAACTGTTTTTT	CASRPSGTGSNEKLFF
TRBV19	.	.	TRBJ1-1	TGTGCCAGTAGTATTAGACAGAGTCCTGAAGCTTTCTTT	CASSIRQSPEAFF
TRBV7-8	.	.	TRBJ2-4	TGTGCCAGCAGCTATGGACAGGGAGGGGAAAGCAGTCAGTACTTC	CASSYGQGGESSQYF
TRBV7-6	TRBD1	.	TRBJ1-5	TGTGCCAGCAGCCCGGGACAGGGGAATCAGCCCCAGCATTTT	CASSPGQGNQPQHF
TRBV5-4	TRBD2	.	TRBJ2-7	TGTGCCAGCAGCTCGGGGGGCGGGAGGCTGCTCTCCTACGAGCAGTACTTC	CASSSGGGRLLSYEQYF
TRBV29-1	TRBD2	.	TRBJ2-5	TGCAGCGTTTGGACTAGCGGGGCCCAAGAGACCCAGTACTTC	CSVWTSGAQETQYF
TRBV27	.	.	TRBJ2-2	TGTGCCAGCAGTTTATCGGGGGGACTCCTGACCGGGGAGCTGTTTTTT	CASSLSGGLLTGELFF
TRBV4-3	.	.	TRBJ2-1	TGCGCCAGCAGCCAAGAGTATTCAGGGGCTGATTCCTACAATGAGCAGTTCTTC	CASSQEYSGADSYNEQFF
TRBV6-5	.	.	TRBJ2-2	TGTGCCAGCAGTTACTCGTTTGCACTAGTGGGCGGGGAGCTGTTTTTT	CASSYSFALVGGELFF
TRBV7-6	.	few	TRBJ1-1	TGTGCCAGCAGCGTACAGGAATACACTGAAGCTTTCTTT	CASSVQEYTEAFF
TRBV7-8	.	once	TRBJ1-2	TGTGCCAGCAGCAAAGAGCGGGGTGGCGGCTACACCTTC	CASSKERGGGYTF